The table lists the clone carrying this T cell receptor (beta chain) with a count of one. Its target is not known. The PCR made use of 60 Vbeta and 13 Jbeta primers. The method was immunoSEQ multiplex PCR; TCRdb's version includes in-frame clones alone and lacks a portion of them. This table has around 160,000 clones, 55% to 70% appearing once. The CDR3 is 18 residues long. Germline V CDR1 and CDR2: SGHRS, YFSETQ. After removal of 1 base from V and 2 bases from J, the junction contained 4 bases not matched to a gene. The sample originates from a study of cytomegalovirus exposure and HLA in healthy donors. Whole-study findings and limits: When analyzed later, a missense DCLRE1C variant was found to be linked to TCR beta V- and J-gene trimming.

Sequencing input: PBMCs. The chain carries TRBV5-1 and TRBJ2-2; 14 nucleotides align to TRBD2. The sequence was obtained from a woman aged 40 to 55 in good health and CMV-seropositive. CDR3 sequence (DNA): TGCGCCAGCAGCTTGCGGACTAGCGGGAGGACCAACACCGGGGAGCTGTTTTTT. Its protein is CASSLRTSGRTNTGELFF.